Given below is one TCR beta chain in context. Germline V gene lookup returns CDR1 MNHEY and CDR2 SVGAGI. Trimming took 4 bases from V and 5 from J, leaving 11 bases between them. The CDR3 is 13 amino acids. The data originate from a study of blood T cell repertoires in COVID-19. Study in general: Nucleic acid was either cDNA or gDNA, and it came from T cells, B-cell-depleted T cells, or PBMCs.

The repertoire was sequenced with immunoSEQ multiplex PCR; TCRdb's copy has only in-frame clones and lacks some. The sample carries over 150,000 clones, about 85% recorded once. The origin of this receptor is a man at least 80 years old with COVID-19, enrolled during active disease. Sequencing was carried out using peripheral blood. The V call is TRBV6-5, the J call TRBJ1-2, with a weak D call TRBD1 (6 bases). The CDR3 is CASSLQGGYGYTF. The CDR3 bases are TGTGCCAGCAGTTTACAGGGCGGTTATGGCTACACCTTC.